Shown below are 23 T cell receptor beta chains from a single sample sequenced in a study of control samples from healthy donors and cancer patients. Produced via immunoSEQ multiplex PCR; TCRdb's table is partial and in-frame only. The repertoire holds approximately 86,000 clones, with 86% as singletons. The material sequenced was blood. These receptors came from a man aged 25-45 years in good health.

This rearrangement joins TRBV6-6 to TRBJ1-3; D not certain. Trimming cost V 0 bases and J 0 bases, with 9 bases left between them. The V gene's germline CDR1 is MNHNY and CDR2 SVGAGI (reference sequence). CDR3 length equals 16 residues. CDR3 residues: CASSYSRGSSGNTIYF. CDR3 bases: TGTGCCAGCAGTTACTCCCGAGGGTCCTCTGGAAACACCATATATTTT.

The genes are TRBV9 and TRBJ1-2; TRBD1 might be the D (5 bases). Trimming stripped 4 bases from V and 4 bases from J, with 20 bases between. This CDR3 spans 16 amino acids. The germline gives CDR1 SGDLS, CDR2 YYNGEE. CDR3 sequence reads: CASSPYPGGEAYGYTF. Here the CDR3 DNA reads TGTGCCAGCAGCCCTTACCCTGGGGGGGAGGCCTATGGCTACACCTTC. Combining the CDR3 with reference TRBV9 and TRBJ1-2 gives the whole variable domain DSGVTQTPKHLITATGQRVTLRCSPRSGDLSVYWYQQSLDQGLQFLIQYYNGEERAKGNILERFSAQQFPDLHSELNLSSLELGDSALYFCASSPYPGGEAYGYTFGSGTRLTVV.

The genes are TRBV9 and TRBJ1-2, with unresolved D. V gave up 0 bases and J gave up 0 bases, with 12 bases separating them. The CDR3 runs to 16 residues. Germline-derived CDR1 and CDR2 are SGDLS and YYNGEE. The CDR3 DNA sequence: TGTGCCAGCAGCGTAGATTCGGCGGCGGCTAACTATGGCTACACCTTC. Translated: CASSVDSAAANYGYTF.

The chain recombines TRBV7-9 with TRBJ2-1; TRBD1 matches 9 bases. Germline assignment: CDR1 SEHNR and CDR2 FQNEAQ (reference sequence). The length of the CDR3 is 12 residues. The V and J ends lost 11 bases and 10 bases, in that order; junction bases with no gene match: 9. CDR3 loop: CAHTGGAGEQFF. Here the CDR3 DNA reads TGTGCCCACACAGGGGGCGCGGGGGAGCAGTTCTTC.

This clone was seen a few times. This chain joins TRBV15 and TRBJ2-6, with a possible D match to TRBD2 (6 bases). The CDR3 contains 16 residues. V lost 0 bases to trimming and J lost 4 bases, with 10 bases between them. Germline assignment: CDR1 LNHNV and CDR2 YYDKDF (reference sequence). CDR3 sequence (DNA): TGTGCCACCAGCAGAGATTTGGGGAGGGGGGCCAACGTCCTGACTTTC. This gives the protein CATSRDLGRGANVLTF.

The V and J genes are TRBV11-2 and TRBJ2-7, with D possibly being TRBD1 (5 bases). The V end was cut by 1 base, the J end by 2 bases, with 12 bases between. The CDR3 length is 15 residues. Germline V CDR1 and CDR2: SGHAT, FQNNGV. The CDR3 nucleotides are TGTGCCAGCAGCTTAGGTCTCCAGGGAACCTACGAGCAGTACTTC. This codes for CASSLGLQGTYEQYF.

The chain has TRBV5-4 and TRBJ2-3; 9 bases are a match to TRBD2. Trimming cost V 0 bases and J 5 bases; bases outside gene matches: 10. This CDR3 has 17 residues. The germline CDR1 and CDR2 sequences are SGHNT and YYREEE (reference sequence). CDR3 coding DNA: TGTGCCAGCAGCTTGGCCCGGGGCGGGGGGGCCCAAGATACGCAGTATTTT. Translated, it gives CASSLARGGGAQDTQYF.

The chain is built from TRBV7-3 and TRBJ2-7, with 9 bases lining up with TRBD1. This CDR3 is 15 amino acids long. After removal of 3 bases from V and 2 bases from J, the junction contained 5 bases not matched to a gene. The V gene's germline CDR1 is SGHTA and CDR2 FQGTGA. The CDR3, as DNA: TGTGCCAGCAGCTTCGGACAGGGGTTCGCCTACGAGCAGTACTTC. Translating gives CASSFGQGFAYEQYF.

The genes are TRBV4-1 and TRBJ2-7; 7 bases align to TRBD2. This CDR3 has 14 residues. J was trimmed by 6 bases and V by 0 bases; bases with no gene match: 5. Germline V CDR1 and CDR2: MGHRA, YSYEKL. CDR3 loop: CASSQDPGGSEQYV. DNA of the CDR3: TGCGCCAGCAGCCAAGACCCCGGGGGGTCCGAGCAGTACGTC.

The chain combines TRBV4-1 with TRBJ2-1; D remains unclear. CDR3 length: 15 residues. Germline V lookup: CDR1 MGHRA, CDR2 YSYEKL. V lost 0 bases to trimming and J lost 4 bases, with 10 bases between them. CDR3 nucleotide sequence: TGCGCCAGCAGCCAAGAGATAACAGAATACAATGAGCAGTTCTTC. As protein: CASSQEITEYNEQFF.

Written as DNA, the CDR3 is TGCAGTGCTAGTCAGGGACCTAACTATGGCTACACCTTC. It translates to CSASQGPNYGYTF. The J gene is TRBJ1-2, the V gene TRBV20-1, with D perhaps TRBD1 (5 bases). The germline gives CDR1 DFQATT, CDR2 SNEGSKA (reference sequence). CDR3 length equals 13 residues. V was trimmed by 3 bases and J by 0 bases, leaving 8 bases between them.

The genes are TRBV6-6 and TRBJ1-4; D call uncertain. This CDR3 spans 13 amino acids. Germline V gene sequence: CDR1 MNHNY, CDR2 SVGAGI (reference sequence). V was cut by 7 bases and J by 2 bases, with 8 bases left in between. The CDR3 region has the DNA TGTGCCAGCACGACTGCTACTAATGAAAAACTGTTTTTT. This gives the protein CASTTATNEKLFF.

In this sample, this clone turned up a few times. The chain links TRBV5-1 to TRBJ1-1, with D unresolved. V lost 1 base and J 7 bases, leaving 14 bases between the germline ends. Germline V gene data show CDR1 as SGHRS and CDR2 as YFSETQ. This CDR3 is built from 14 residues. CDR3 sequence reads: CASSLLSSSGEAFF. The CDR3 DNA follows: TGCGCCAGCAGCTTGTTATCCAGCTCAGGTGAAGCTTTCTTT.

This chain connects TRBV19 to TRBJ1-1, with a tentative D call TRBD1 (5 bases). The CDR3 totals 15 residues. Trimming cost V 4 bases and J 1 base, with 13 bases left between them. Germline V gene sequence: CDR1 LNHDA, CDR2 SQIVND (reference sequence). This chain's CDR3 is CASSKKGWGNTEAFF. CDR3 in DNA: TGTGCCAGTAGTAAAAAGGGGTGGGGGAACACTGAAGCTTTCTTT.

This rearrangement joins TRBV3-1 (or the pseudogene TRBV3-2) to TRBJ2-1; D is unclear. Germline V gene lookup returns CDR1 LGHDT and CDR2 YNNKEL (reference sequence). CDR3 length equals 12 residues. Trimming cost V 3 bases and J 8 bases, with 8 bases left between them. The CDR3 DNA reads TGTGCCAGCAGCCACGCCCGATATGAGCAGTTCTTC. Its protein is CASSHARYEQFF.

The chain combines TRBV11-2 with TRBJ2-2, with TRBD1 matching over 10 bases. Germline-derived CDR1 and CDR2 are SGHAT and FQNNGV. After removal of 4 bases from V and 0 bases from J, the junction contained 2 bases not matched to a gene. This CDR3 has 16 residues. Written as DNA, the CDR3 is TGTGCCAGCAGCTCCGGACAGGGGGCGAACACCGGGGAGCTGTTTTTT. Translating gives CASSSGQGANTGELFF.

The chain carries TRBV5-4 and TRBJ2-1; 8 nucleotides line up with TRBD1. Trimming at V came to 0 bases and at J to 1 base, leaving 3 bases not matched to a gene. Germline CDR1 is SGHNT and CDR2 is YYREEE (reference sequence). This CDR3 spans 16 amino acids. CDR3 DNA sequence: TGTGCCAGCAGCTTGGCCGGGACAGGTTCCTACAATGAGCAGTTCTTC. This sequence encodes CASSLAGTGSYNEQFF.

The chain links TRBV27 to TRBJ2-2; TRBD1 is a possible D gene (6 bases). This CDR3 region has 15 residues. Trimming took off 4 bases at V and 3 bases at J, with 12 bases between the two ends. Germline V CDR1 and CDR2: MNHEY, SMNVEV (reference sequence). The CDR3 is CASSSKGVYTGELFF. The CDR3 DNA reads as TGTGCCAGCAGTTCAAAGGGGGTTTACACCGGGGAGCTGTTTTTT.

The J gene is TRBJ2-5, the V gene TRBV15; TRBD1 aligns across 7 bases. The germline gives CDR1 LNHNV, CDR2 YYDKDF (reference sequence). V gave up 7 bases and J gave up 3 bases; unmatched junction bases: 8. CDR3 length: 14 residues. The CDR3 loop is CATTDRADKETQYF. CDR3 sequence (DNA): TGTGCCACCACCGACAGGGCGGATAAAGAGACCCAGTACTTC.

The chain joins TRBV19 to TRBJ1-4, with D perhaps matching TRBD1 (5 bases). The CDR3 runs to 15 residues. Trimming cost V 2 bases and J 8 bases, with 15 bases left between them. The germline CDR1 and CDR2 sequences are LNHDA and SQIVND (reference sequence). CDR3 residues: CASSIFGQGLEKLFF. The CDR3 DNA sequence: TGTGCCAGTAGTATATTCGGGCAGGGACTCGAAAAACTGTTTTTT.

The chain employs TRBV5-5 and TRBJ1-3, with no clear D. The CDR3 is 17 amino acids. The V end was cut by 0 bases, the J end by 0 bases, with 13 bases between. The V gene's germline CDR1 is SGHKS and CDR2 YYEKEE (reference sequence). Written as DNA, the CDR3 is TGTGCCAGCAGCTTGGAATTTGGACCGACCTCTGGAAACACCATATATTTT. Translated: CASSLEFGPTSGNTIYF.

CDR3: CASRRPGQGNEKLFF. The CDR3 DNA sequence: TGCGCCAGCAGACGTCCGGGACAGGGTAATGAAAAACTGTTTTTT. The V call is TRBV4-1, the J call TRBJ1-4; TRBD1 aligns across 9 bases. This CDR3 has 15 amino acids. Germline V gene data show CDR1 as MGHRA and CDR2 as YSYEKL. V shed 6 bases and J 4 bases; nucleotides not matched to a gene: 6.

V usage is TRBV2 and J usage is TRBJ2-4, with 7 positions matching TRBD1. The junction had 9 bases not matched to a gene; V was cut back by 7 bases and J by 0 bases. This CDR3 contains 16 residues. Germline values: CDR1 SNHLY, CDR2 FYNNEI. CDR3 sequence reads: CASMGDRLLAKNIQYF. The CDR3, as DNA: TGTGCCAGCATGGGGGACAGACTTCTAGCCAAAAACATTCAGTACTTC.